The rows below give T cell receptor beta chains drawn from one sample of a study of T-cell reconstitution after alpha-beta-depleted transplantation in children. One entry per CDR3 protein, called by TCRdb with MiXCR from the PCR reads. The profile covers some 150,000 distinct CDR3 sequences, with 8% to 10% appearing a single time and 15% to 20% taken by the ten largest. Sequenced material: PBMCs, mostly from graft donor cells, taken 180 days after TCRalphabeta/CD19-depleted stem cell transplant. The receptor set was obtained from a female patient aged 2 to 10 who had a stem cell transplant for congenital amegakaryocytic thrombocytopenia, so the T cells may come from the graft donor. Each CDR3 is given with its conserved first and last residue. The D gene is left open where the match is weak. Rows give clone size only sometimes, using once, few, many, or a class for an expanded clone.

D gene | J gene | clone size | V gene | CDR3 protein | CDR3 DNA
- | TRBJ2-7 | many | TRBV29-1 | CSVLYGYEQYF | TGCAGCGTCCTTTATGGCTACGAGCAGTACTTC
- | TRBJ2-7 | - | TRBV20-1 | CSARVAGPHYEQYF | TGCAGTGCTAGAGTAGCAGGTCCCCATTACGAGCAGTACTTC
- | TRBJ2-7 | - | TRBV6-5 | CASSYSGAGALGEQYF | TGTGCCAGCAGTTACTCGGGGGCGGGAGCCCTGGGCGAGCAGTACTTC
TRBD1 | TRBJ2-6 | - | TRBV20-1 | CSASRDRLSGANVLTF | TGCAGTGCTAGCCGGGACAGGCTGTCTGGGGCCAACGTCCTGACTTTC
- | TRBJ2-1 | many | TRBV23-1 | CASSQSKYRKAISYNEQFF | TGCGCCAGCAGTCAATCAAAGTATCGGAAGGCCATTTCCTACAATGAGCAGTTCTTC
- | TRBJ1-2 | few | TRBV12-3/TRBV12-4 | CASSYRRLYEGYTF | TGTGCCAGCAGTTACAGGCGCCTTTATGAGGGCTACACCTTC
TRBD2 | TRBJ2-1 | many | TRBV10-3 | CAITGLAGGSTSYNEQFF | TGTGCCATCACTGGACTAGCGGGGGGCTCCACCTCCTACAATGAGCAGTTCTTC
- | TRBJ2-6 | few | TRBV10-2 | CASSEQGFTNVLTF | TGCGCCAGCAGTGAACAGGGTTTTACCAACGTCCTGACTTTC
- | TRBJ2-5 | - | TRBV4-2 | CASSLASAQRETQYF | TGTGCCAGCAGCCTGGCTAGCGCCCAGCGGGAGACCCAGTACTTC
- | TRBJ2-3 | few | TRBV18 | CASSQGRPDTQYF | TGTGCCAGCTCACAAGGGCGGCCAGATACGCAGTATTTT
- | TRBJ2-7 | many | TRBV12-3/TRBV12-4 | CASSFTSHEQYF | TGTGCCAGCAGTTTTACTAGCCACGAGCAGTACTTC
- | TRBJ2-1 | - | TRBV15 | CATSPRTLLENEQFF | TGTGCCACCAGCCCCCGGACCCTACTAGAGAATGAGCAGTTCTTC
TRBD2 | TRBJ2-1 | - | TRBV7-6 | CASSLWFTSGSFHNEQFF | TGTGCCAGCAGCTTATGGTTCACTAGCGGGAGTTTCCACAATGAGCAGTTCTTC
- | TRBJ2-2 | many | TRBV11-3 | CASSSALNTGELFF | TGTGCCAGCAGCTCAGCCCTGAACACCGGGGAGCTGTTTTTT
TRBD1 | TRBJ1-5 | few | TRBV7-9 | CASSLGTGAANQPQHF | TGTGCCAGCAGCTTAGGAACAGGGGCCGCCAATCAGCCCCAGCATTTT
TRBD1 | TRBJ2-1 | many | TRBV15 | CATSRDRGGGYNEQFF | TGTGCCACCAGCAGAGATCGAGGGGGCGGCTACAATGAGCAGTTCTTC
TRBD1 | TRBJ2-7 | many | TRBV12-3/TRBV12-4 | CASSLRGTGDYEQYF | TGTGCCAGCAGCCTTAGGGGGACAGGGGACTACGAGCAGTACTTC
- | TRBJ2-1 | many | TRBV6-2/TRBV6-3 | CASSYSRSGSNEQFF | TGTGCCAGCAGTTACTCCCGGTCCGGGTCCAATGAGCAGTTCTTC
- | TRBJ1-1 | - | TRBV20-1 | CSAREGRHTEAFF | TGCAGTGCTAGAGAGGGCAGACACACTGAAGCTTTCTTT
- | TRBJ2-7 | few | TRBV5-6 | CASSSGPTYEQYF | TGTGCCAGCAGCTCCGGGCCGACCTACGAGCAGTACTTC
- | TRBJ1-2 | many | TRBV3-1 | CASSLRDVGYTF | TGTGCCAGCAGCCTCCGGGACGTGGGCTACACCTTC
TRBD2 | TRBJ2-5 | few | TRBV5-1 | CASGRGVEETQYF | TGCGCCAGCGGCCGGGGGGTCGAAGAGACCCAGTACTTC
TRBD2 | TRBJ2-3 | many | TRBV5-4 | CASNARSGGPDTQYF | TGTGCCAGCAACGCCAGGAGCGGGGGCCCAGATACGCAGTATTTT
TRBD2 | TRBJ2-1 | many | TRBV29-1 | CSVEVSSGYNEQFF | TGCAGCGTTGAAGTGTCTAGCGGATACAATGAGCAGTTCTTC
- | TRBJ2-7 | - | TRBV29-1 | CSVEQSYEQYF | TGCAGCGTAGAACAAAGCTACGAGCAGTACTTC
- | TRBJ2-5 | few | TRBV28 | CASSAYSKGETQYF | TGTGCCAGCAGTGCCTACTCCAAAGGGGAGACCCAGTACTTC
- | TRBJ2-5 | - | TRBV18 | CASSPQEAPSTQYF | TGTGCCAGCTCACCGCAGGAGGCTCCGTCGACCCAGTACTTC
- | TRBJ1-2 | many | TRBV28 | CASSPGQLNYGYTF | TGTGCCAGCAGTCCCGGACAGCTTAACTATGGCTACACCTTC
TRBD1 | TRBJ2-3 | few | TRBV27 | CASRRTGGTSDTQYF | TGTGCCAGTCGTAGGACAGGAGGTACCTCAGATACGCAGTATTTT
- | TRBJ1-2 | many | TRBV29-1 | CSVDPGFGYTF | TGCAGCGTTGATCCGGGGTTCGGCTACACCTTC
- | TRBJ2-2 | few | TRBV18 | CASSPGQTILATGELFF | TGTGCCAGCTCACCGGGACAGACCATACTAGCGACGGGGGAGCTGTTTTTT
- | TRBJ1-2 | many | TRBV5-1 | CASSLDPKYGYTF | TGCGCCAGCAGCTTGGACCCTAAGTATGGCTACACCTTC
- | TRBJ2-2 | many | TRBV4-3 | CASSQALPGTKNGAGELFF | TGCGCCAGCAGCCAAGCCCTCCCCGGGACCAAGAATGGAGCCGGGGAGCTGTTTTTT
- | TRBJ1-1 | many | TRBV12-3/TRBV12-4 | CASSLKGFTEAFF | TGTGCCAGCAGTTTGAAAGGCTTCACTGAAGCTTTCTTT
TRBD1 | TRBJ2-2 | many | TRBV15 | CATSRRPRGRSGELFF | TGTGCCACCAGCAGAAGACCCAGGGGGCGGTCCGGGGAGCTGTTTTTT
TRBD2 | TRBJ2-3 | many | TRBV20-1 | CSARDFGRATDTQYF | TGCAGTGCTAGAGACTTCGGGAGGGCCACAGATACGCAGTATTTT
- | TRBJ2-3 | - | TRBV28 | CASSLPSKLADTQYF | TGTGCCAGCAGTTTACCCTCCAAATTGGCAGATACGCAGTATTTT